One and the same sample provided the 9 T cell receptor beta chains below, sequenced in a study of human T cells and chemical hapten exposure. TCRdb re-called the RACE reads through MiXCR, storing one row per CDR3 protein. The sample gives over 65,000 distinct CDR3 sequences, 11% of which show up once; roughly 1.3% is in the top ten. As to time point: patch test 3, about 24 weeks after DPC sensitization. Noted treatment: therapeutic diphenylcyclopropenone sensitization with weekly scalp DPC. The starting material was whole blood, obtained in connection with sensitization to the hapten diphenylcyclopropenone (DPC). These receptors all come from a woman aged 45-65 years with alopecia areata. Some clones in this sample may be carry-over from other donors' samples.

Of note for this clonotype: A much larger clone differs by one base, so this may be a read error. The rearrangement joins TRBV6-2 or TRBV6-3 to TRBJ2-3; D remains unclear. The CDR3 totals 14 residues. Germline loops: CDR1 MNHEY, CDR2 SVGEGT. The CDR3 loop is CVSSWTSSTDTQYF. In DNA form, the CDR3 reads TGTGTCAGCAGTTGGACCTCAAGCACAGATACGCAGTATTTT.

This chain connects TRBV7-8 to TRBJ1-4; TRBD1 agrees at 8 bases. Germline V gene lookup returns CDR1 SGHVS and CDR2 FQNEAQ. This CDR3 region has 14 residues. The ends lost 2 bases at V and 7 bases at J; junction bases unmatched: 3. CDR3 sequence (DNA): TGTGCCAGCAGCTTACAGGGGGCGGGTGAAAAACTGTTTTTT. This translates into CASSLQGAGEKLFF.

This clonotype was seen at least ten times. The V call is TRBV3-1, the J call TRBJ1-1, with D perhaps TRBD1 (5 bases). Trimming shortened V by 3 bases and J by 1 base, and 18 bases separated the two germline ends. The CDR3 has 17 amino acids. Looked up from germline, CDR1 is LGHDT and CDR2 is YNNKEL (reference sequence). In nucleotides, the CDR3 is TGTGCCAGCAGCCATTCCCGGGGGAAGGCTTCGAACACTGAAGCTTTCTTT. It is translated as CASSHSRGKASNTEAFF.

This clonotype was detected only a few times. This chain links TRBV5-1 with TRBJ1-3; D might be TRBD1 (6 bases). Trimming cost V 4 bases and J 0 bases, with 11 bases left between them. CDR3 length equals 15 residues. From germline, CDR1 is SGHRS and CDR2 YFSETQ. In nucleotides, the CDR3 is TGCGCCAGCAGCCCCGGACAGCACTCTGGAAACACCATATATTTT. Residues: CASSPGQHSGNTIYF. Based on the CDR3 plus reference TRBV5-1 and TRBJ1-3, the full variable domain is KAGVTQTPRYLIKTRGQQVTLSCSPISGHRSVSWYQQTPGQGLQFLFEYFSETQRNKGNFPGRFSGRQFSNSRSEMNVSTLELGDSALYLCASSPGQHSGNTIYFGEGSWLTVV.

The chain has TRBV28 and TRBJ2-7; D possibly uses TRBD1 or TRBD2 (5 bases each). V was clipped by 7 bases and J by 1 base, with 14 bases between them. This CDR3 comprises 14 residues. CDR1 is MDHEN and CDR2 is SYDVKM in the germline V gene. Here the CDR3 DNA reads TGTGCCAGCATTTCCGGGACGCCATCCTACGAGCAGTACTTC. Protein product: CASISGTPSYEQYF.

The CDR3 loop reads CASSQADEQYF. The CDR3 coding sequence is TGTGCCAGCAGCCAGGCCGACGAGCAGTACTTC. V and J are TRBV5-6 and TRBJ2-7; D gene ambiguous. Deletions cut 4 bases from V and 5 bases from J, with 7 bases between. The length of the CDR3 is 11 residues. The germline V gene has CDR1 SGHDT and CDR2 YYEEEE.

This clonotype has more than one count but fewer than ten. V is TRBV28 and J is TRBJ2-6; D remains unclear. Germline lookup yields CDR1 MDHEN and CDR2 SYDVKM. V was shortened by 6 bases and J by 0 bases, with 9 bases between the two germline ends. CDR3 length: 15 amino acids. The CDR3 reads CASSPQSSGANVLTF. CDR3 in DNA: TGTGCCAGCAGCCCACAGAGCTCTGGGGCCAACGTCCTGACTTTC. Complete variable domain (other parts from reference TRBV28 and TRBJ2-6): DVKVTQSSRYLVKRTGEKVFLECVQDMDHENMFWYRQDPGLGLRLIYFSYDVKMKEKGDIPEGYSVSREKKERFSLILESASTNQTSMYLCASSPQSSGANVLTFGAGSRLTVL.

This clonotype has at least ten counts. This rearrangement joins TRBV18 to TRBJ1-5; TRBD1 matches 7 bases. Germline V gives CDR1 KGHSH, CDR2 LQKENI. V was clipped by 3 bases and J by 7 bases; unmatched bases: 6. The CDR3 extends over 14 amino acids. This CDR3 is CASSPGTQGQPQHF. The CDR3, as DNA: TGTGCCAGCTCACCCGGGACACAGGGGCAGCCCCAGCATTTT.

The V gene is TRBV27, the J gene TRBJ1-5; D unresolved. The ends were cut back, 3 bases at V and 1 base at J, with 10 bases in the middle. Germline CDR1 reads MNHEY; CDR2 reads SMNVEV (reference sequence). The CDR3 is 15 residues long. CDR3 in DNA: TGTGCCAGCAGTTTCGTAGCTGGCAGCAATCAGCCCCAGCATTTT. Residues: CASSFVAGSNQPQHF.